The 8 T cell receptor beta chains below were found in one sample sequenced in a study of cytomegalovirus exposure and HLA in healthy donors. Use of 60 Vbeta and 13 Jbeta primers characterized the PCR. The table came from immunoSEQ multiplex PCR; TCRdb's copy has only in-frame clones and leaves some out. The top ten hold roughly a sixth of the sample, which has 200,000 or so clones, 60% to 85% seen once. The source material was PBMCs. These receptors all stem from a man aged 35 to 55 in good health and CMV-seronegative.

This chain uses TRBV15 with TRBJ2-1; a weak D match, TRBD2 (5 bases). The length of the CDR3 is 13 residues. Germline V gene data show CDR1 as LNHNV and CDR2 as YYDKDF (reference sequence). V was clipped by 5 bases and J by 10 bases, with 15 bases between them. For the CDR3, the DNA is TGTGCCACCAGCCCTAGAGGGCTCGAGGAGCAGTTCTTC. Translation: CATSPRGLEEQFF.

The chain carries TRBV18 and TRBJ2-5; TRBD2 matches 8 bases. The V segment lost 5 bases and the J segment 1 base; nucleotides outside the gene matches: 3. Germline CDR1 reads KGHSH; CDR2 reads LQKENI. The CDR3 has 14 amino acids. The CDR3 sequence: CASSTTSGQETQYF. The CDR3 DNA follows: TGTGCCAGCTCAACTACTAGCGGCCAAGAGACCCAGTACTTC. Based on the CDR3 plus reference TRBV18 and TRBJ2-5, the full variable domain is NAGVMQNPRHLVRRRGQEARLRCSPMKGHSHVYWYRQLPEEGLKFMVYLQKENIIDESGMPKERFSAEFPKEGPSILRIQQVVRGDSAAYFCASSTTSGQETQYFGPGTRLLVL.

In DNA form, the CDR3 reads TGTGCCAGTAGTTCCTTAGCGGGTGACACCGGGGAGCTGTTTTTT. Its translation: CASSSLAGDTGELFF. This sequence joins TRBV19 and TRBJ2-2; the match to TRBD2 covers 7 bases. The V gene's germline CDR1 is LNHDA and CDR2 SQIVND (reference sequence). J lost 3 bases, V lost 5 bases, and 6 bases had no gene match. This CDR3 has 15 amino acids.

The CDR3 loop is CASRPGTSAQGQYF. CDR3 coding DNA: TGTGCCAGCAGGCCCGGGACTAGCGCCCAGGGGCAGTACTTC. V usage is TRBV7-2 and J usage is TRBJ2-7; TRBD2 aligns across 10 bases. Germline V CDR1 and CDR2: SGHTA, FQGNSA. CDR3 size: 14 residues. V gave up 6 bases and J gave up 9 bases; unmatched junction bases: 11. Drawing the rest from reference TRBV7-2 and TRBJ2-7, the complete variable domain is GAGVSQSPSNKVTEKGKDVELRCDPISGHTALYWYRQSLGQGLEFLIYFQGNSAPDKSGLPSDRFSAERTGGSVSTLTIQRTQQEDSAVYLCASRPGTSAQGQYFGPGTRLTVT.

The count of this clone is one. The chain is built from TRBV27 and TRBJ2-1; tentatively, D is TRBD1 (6 bases). The V gene's germline CDR1 is MNHEY and CDR2 SMNVEV (reference sequence). The CDR3 totals 15 residues. V was pared by 2 bases and J by 8 bases, with 16 bases between. The CDR3 loop is CASSLGGAVIYEQFF. As DNA, the CDR3 is TGTGCCAGCAGTTTAGGGGGCGCGGTTATCTATGAGCAGTTCTTC.

The rearrangement uses TRBV9 and TRBJ2-6, with D tentatively TRBD1 (5 bases). The germline V and J ends were trimmed by 0 bases and 0 bases, with 16 bases remaining between them. Germline CDR1 SGDLS, CDR2 YYNGEE. This CDR3 contains 19 residues. The CDR3 region is CASSVEVGASRSGANVLTF. CDR3 bases: TGTGCCAGCAGCGTAGAGGTAGGGGCCTCGCGCTCTGGGGCCAACGTCCTGACTTTC.

V gene TRBV29-1 combines with J gene TRBJ1-2, with 8 bases that match TRBD1. The germline gives CDR1 SQVTM, CDR2 ANQGSEA. The CDR3 is 12 amino acids. Unmatched junction bases numbered 9, after V lost 7 bases and J lost 8 bases. The CDR3 is CSAAGQAGGYTF. The CDR3 nucleotides read TGCAGCGCCGCGGGACAGGCGGGGGGCTACACCTTC.

The gene calls are TRBV6-4 and TRBJ2-3; no firm D call. The CDR3 has 11 residues. The germline CDR1 and CDR2 sequences are MRHNA and SNTAGT. V lost 6 bases and J lost 6, with 7 bases in between. The CDR3 here is CASSVVDTQYF. The CDR3 DNA reads TGTGCCAGCAGCGTTGTCGATACGCAGTATTTT.